This record concerns one TCR beta chain sequence. Its antigen is currently not known. Qualities for individual bases were not recorded, and no much larger clone is one base off. The trim is 7 bases for V and 3 bases for J, with a gap of 15 bases between the germline ends. The CDR3 numbers 14 residues from cysteine through phenylalanine. The sequence is cut down to CDR3 DNA, 42 bases in frame from base 1. CDR1 MDHEN and CDR2 SYDVKM are derived from the germline V gene. Autoproliferating (CFSEdim) and non-proliferating (CFSEhi) T cell fractions were sequenced separately after stimulus-free culture of CFSE-labeled PBMCs. Altogether, 5x10^7 CFSE-labeled PBMCs were kept in culture for around 7 days with no stimulus, after which the replicate wells were combined. Labeling of PBMCs used 0.5 to 0.65 uM CFSE, and the cells were then grown in serum-free AIM-V medium with no exogenous stimuli added. Before use, PBMCs were isolated by Ficoll density gradient centrifugation and cryopreserved. Live 7-AAD-negative cells were sorted on a FACSAria III, washed with PBS, and frozen at -80 degrees C as dry pellets.

This sample stems from a study of memory B cells and T cells in multiple sclerosis (dated by TCRdb to the late 2010s). As for the study more broadly: The study compared TCR beta repertoires of autoproliferating peripheral T cells with brain lesion-infiltrating T cells in multiple sclerosis patients. Two multiple sclerosis patients were included in the TCR sequencing because brain lesions obtained at autopsy or brain-infiltrating cells obtained from biopsy were available for them.

Beyond this particular receptor, the publication reports: Because clone-set sizes varied across compartments, the counts of shared clonotypes were affected, making normalization necessary.

The immunoSEQ Platform was used to amplify TCRbeta CDR3 regions from extracted genomic DNA. Multiplex PCR, high-throughput sequencing and a vendor bioinformatics pipeline were brought together in the immunoSEQ assay. In the source study's methods: Non-productive sequences and CDR3s shorter than 4 amino acids were excluded, and clonotype frequencies were recalculated for each sample. In immunoSEQ Analyzer 2.0, a clonotype counted as shared when the CDR3 amino acid, V gene and J gene sequences were identical. Repertoire overlap was normalized by dividing shared clonotype counts by the product of both clone-set sizes, scaled by 1000 into arbitrary units. Not all clones reach the TCRdb copy of this immuneACCESS table, which keeps in-frame sequences only. Checked studies attribute under half of the gap to unresolved V genes and leave the rest unexplained. Clone size and the V and J calls come from that table; the DNA yielded D and trimming. This sample has about 42,000 clones in its table, and around 80% of those were observed once. About 1.1% of the sample lies in the top ten.

Specimen: PBMCs from blood kept in culture. The chain uses TRBV28 and TRBJ1-2, and TRBD1 may be the D gene, going by 5 matching bases. The TCR comes from a human donor with multiple sclerosis. The CDR3 corresponds to CASIRGPSYYGYTF. In nucleotide form, the sequence is TGTGCCAGCATCCGGGGCCCATCTTACTATGGCTACACCTTC.